This T cell receptor (beta chain) was documented in a study of shared clonotypes between healthy human individuals. The data were produced by immunoSEQ multiplex PCR, yet TCRdb's version contains in-frame clones alone and is incomplete. Here the sample spans about 2 million clones, over 85% being singletons. CDR1 is ENHRY and CDR2 is SYGVKD in the germline V gene. The CDR3 loop spans 13 amino acids. Trimming removed 5 bases at V and 3 bases at J, with 11 bases between. CD4+ cells were split into CD45RA+ naive and CD45RA-negative memory subsets. Sequencing was performed on naive CD4+ T cells sorted from blood. Subset here: CD45RA+ positively selected. V is TRBV10-3 and J is TRBJ2-7, with no clear D. This clonotype was sampled from a man younger than 30 in good health. CDR3 DNA: TGTGCCATCAGTCGTAGGGCGGACTACGAGCAGTACTTC. This gives the protein CAISRRADYEQYF.